The 4 T cell receptor beta chains reported below all come from one sample, sequenced in a study of blood T cells in healthy people across ages. The authors ran a second PCR of about 6 to 11 cycles using a sample-barcoded 5' primer and a J-beta primer mix. From the 5' RACE reads, TCRdb called clonotypes with MiXCR, one entry per CDR3 protein. Here the sample spans 1.5 million to 1.9 million distinct CDR3 sequences, approximately 43% being singletons. The source material was blood. Receptors were obtained from a woman younger than 35 in good health.

Comment on this clonotype: A read error may produce the germline difference seen at one junction end. The chain has TRBV12-3 or TRBV12-4 and TRBJ2-3, with 10 bases that match TRBD2. The CDR3 contains 12 residues. The CDR3 protein is CASTLAGDAQYF. The CDR3 DNA follows: TGTGCCAGCACCCTAGCGGGAGATGCGCAGTATTTT.

This chain links TRBV24-1 with TRBJ2-1; 7 bases match TRBD1. Trimming at V came to 0 bases and at J to 11 bases, leaving 0 bases not matched to a gene. The germline V gene has CDR1 KGHDR and CDR2 SFDVKD. The CDR3 has 12 amino acids. The CDR3 sequence: CATSDLRGQQFF. As DNA, the CDR3 is TGTGCCACCAGTGATTTGAGGGGGCAGCAGTTCTTC.

This clonotype was counted only a few times. The chain combines TRBV2 with TRBJ2-1; 14 bases map to TRBD2. Germline CDR1 reads SNHLY; CDR2 reads FYNNEI. Trimming removed 5 bases from V and 7 bases from J; junction bases left unmatched: 4. CDR3 length: 15 amino acids. CDR3 sequence (DNA): TGTGCCAGCAGTCCGGGACTAGCGGGAGAGAATGAGCAGTTCTTC. Encoded protein: CASSPGLAGENEQFF.

This rearrangement joins TRBV14 to TRBJ1-6, with unresolved D. The CDR3 has 15 residues. CDR1 and CDR2 (germline): SGHDN, FVKESK. The V and J ends lost 0 bases and 9 bases respectively, with 12 bases between them. The CDR3: CASSQERSEFSPLHF. The CDR3 coding sequence is TGTGCCAGCAGCCAAGAGAGGAGTGAGTTTTCACCCCTCCACTTT. Filled out from reference TRBV14 and TRBJ1-6, the complete variable domain reads EAGVTQFPSHSVIEKGQTVTLRCDPISGHDNLYWYRRVMGKEIKFLLHFVKESKQDESGMPNNRFLAERTGGTYSTLKVQPAELEDSGVYFCASSQERSEFSPLHFGNGTRLTVT.